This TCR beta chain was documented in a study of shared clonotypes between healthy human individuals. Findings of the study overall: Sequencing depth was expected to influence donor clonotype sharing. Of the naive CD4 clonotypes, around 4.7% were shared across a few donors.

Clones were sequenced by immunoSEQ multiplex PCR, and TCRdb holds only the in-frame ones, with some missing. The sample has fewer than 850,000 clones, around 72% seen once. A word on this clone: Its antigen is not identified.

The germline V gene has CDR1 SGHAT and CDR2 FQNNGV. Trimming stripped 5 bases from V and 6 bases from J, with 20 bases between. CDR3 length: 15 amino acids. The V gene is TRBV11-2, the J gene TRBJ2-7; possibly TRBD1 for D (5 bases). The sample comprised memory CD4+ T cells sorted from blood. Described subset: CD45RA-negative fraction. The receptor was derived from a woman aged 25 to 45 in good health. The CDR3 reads CASSAQPHRNSEQYF. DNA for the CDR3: TGTGCCAGCAGCGCCCAACCACACAGGAATAGCGAGCAGTACTTC. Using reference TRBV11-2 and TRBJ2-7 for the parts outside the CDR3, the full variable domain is EAGVAQSPRYKIIEKRQSVAFWCNPISGHATLYWYQQILGQGPKLLIQFQNNGVVDDSQLPKDRFSAERLKGVDSTLKIQPAKLEDSAVYLCASSAQPHRNSEQYFGPGTRLTVT.